The present TCR beta chain was sequenced within a study of blood T cell repertoires in COVID-19. As for the study in general: Samples representing acute and convalescent COVID-19 were sourced from the United States, Italy and Spain. PBMCs, B-cell-depleted T cells, or T cells provided the cDNA or gDNA that made up the material.

Original handling: Amplifying reference gene primers gave estimates of nucleated cell counts. Clones were sequenced by immunoSEQ multiplex PCR, and TCRdb holds only the in-frame ones, with some missing. V and J calls and clone size are copied from that table; D and trimming were computed from the DNA. The sample holds around 30,000 clones, 75% seen once. In this sample, this clone turned up once. V gave up 2 bases and J gave up 5 bases; unmatched junction bases: 18. Germline CDR1 reads MNHEY; CDR2 reads SVGEGT. The CDR3 extends over 18 amino acids. The source material was peripheral blood. The rearrangement joins TRBV6-2 or TRBV6-3 to TRBJ2-7, with TRBD1 matching over 7 bases. The sequence came from a man at least 80 years old with active or convalescent COVID-19. The CDR3 DNA sequence: TGTGCCAGCAGTTACCCCCCGGTGAGGGGACAGAAGGAAGACGAGCAGTACTTC. This codes for CASSYPPVRGQKEDEQYF.